Below, 5 T cell receptor beta chains from the same sample are listed, as sequenced in a study of shared clonotypes between healthy human individuals. Generated by immunoSEQ multiplex PCR, the TCRdb table keeps only in-frame clones and is missing some. This table has 550,000 to 600,000 clones, around 78% appearing once. Sequenced sample: PBMCs. All receptors derive from a woman aged 40 to 50 in good health. Some clones in this sample may be carry-over from other donors' samples.

This chain uses TRBV5-1 with TRBJ2-3, with D possibly TRBD1 on 9 matching bases. There are 16 residues in the CDR3. In germline, CDR1 is SGHRS, CDR2 YFSETQ. V was cut by 0 bases and J by 3 bases, with 14 bases left in between. The CDR3 region has the DNA TGCGCCAGCAGCTTGGGTAGCGGGACAGGGACAGATACGCAGTATTTT. It encodes CASSLGSGTGTDTQYF.

This chain joins TRBV6-6 and TRBJ2-6; D remains unclear. CDR1 and CDR2 (germline): MNHNY, SVGAGI (reference sequence). There are 15 residues in the CDR3. V was clipped by 6 bases and J by 4 bases, with 13 bases between them. The CDR3 nucleotides read TGTGCCAGCAGGCACACGACGGTAGGGGCCAACGTCCTGACTTTC. It translates to CASRHTTVGANVLTF.

V usage is TRBV5-4 and J usage is TRBJ2-2; 11 positions match TRBD2. V lost 3 bases, J lost 6 bases, and 13 bases stayed unmatched. The CDR3 spans 18 residues. Germline V gives CDR1 SGHNT, CDR2 YYREEE (reference sequence). The CDR3 coding sequence is TGTGCCAGCAGCTCGGATCTACTAGCGGGAGTATCGGCCGGGGAGCTGTTTTTT. This codes for CASSSDLLAGVSAGELFF.

The V and J genes are TRBV7-9 and TRBJ1-3; D possibly corresponds to TRBD1 (5 bases). The germline V gene has CDR1 SEHNR and CDR2 FQNEAQ (reference sequence). The CDR3 contains 11 residues. V lost 1 base to trimming and J lost 13 bases, with 8 bases between them. The CDR3 bases are TGTGCCAGCAGCTTAGACAGGAGTATATATTTT. It is translated as CASSLDRSIYF.

The CDR3 DNA sequence: TGTGCCAGCTCACAAGACGGCTATGGCTACACCTTC. As protein: CASSQDGYGYTF. The genes are TRBV18 and TRBJ1-2; D call uncertain. Trimming shortened V by 4 bases and J by 4 bases, and 7 bases separated the two germline ends. The CDR3 loop spans 12 amino acids. Germline assignment: CDR1 KGHSH and CDR2 LQKENI.